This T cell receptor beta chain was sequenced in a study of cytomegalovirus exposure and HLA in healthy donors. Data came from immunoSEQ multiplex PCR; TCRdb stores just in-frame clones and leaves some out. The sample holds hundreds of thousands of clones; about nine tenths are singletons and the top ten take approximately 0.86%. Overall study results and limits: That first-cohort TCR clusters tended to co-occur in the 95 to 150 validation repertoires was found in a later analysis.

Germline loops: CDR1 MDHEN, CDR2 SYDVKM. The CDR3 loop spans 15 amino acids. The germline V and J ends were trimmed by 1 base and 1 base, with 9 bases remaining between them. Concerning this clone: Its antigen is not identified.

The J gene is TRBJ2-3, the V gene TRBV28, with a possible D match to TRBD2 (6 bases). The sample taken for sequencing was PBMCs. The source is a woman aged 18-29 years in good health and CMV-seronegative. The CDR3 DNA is TGTGCCAGCAGTTTATTGGGGGGAGGCACAGATACGCAGTATTTT. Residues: CASSLLGGGTDTQYF.